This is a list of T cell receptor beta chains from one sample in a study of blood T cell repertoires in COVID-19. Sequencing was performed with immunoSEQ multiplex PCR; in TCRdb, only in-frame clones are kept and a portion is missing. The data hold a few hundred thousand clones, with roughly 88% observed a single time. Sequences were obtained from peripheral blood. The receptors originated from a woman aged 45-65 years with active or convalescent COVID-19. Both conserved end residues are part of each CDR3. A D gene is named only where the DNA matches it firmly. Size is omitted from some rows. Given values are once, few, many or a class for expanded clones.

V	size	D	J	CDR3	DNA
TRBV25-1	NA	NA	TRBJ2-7	CASISQLYEQYF	TGTGCCAGCATAAGCCAACTTTACGAGCAGTACTTC
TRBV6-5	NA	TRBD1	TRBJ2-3	CASSDRGGDTQYF	TGTGCCAGCAGCGACAGGGGGGGAGATACGCAGTATTTT
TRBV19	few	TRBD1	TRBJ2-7	CASSETGSYEQYF	TGTGCCAGTAGTGAGACAGGGAGCTACGAGCAGTACTTC
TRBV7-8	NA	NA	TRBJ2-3	CASSTRGRGLSVDTQYF	TGTGCCAGCAGCACCCGGGGCAGGGGTTTGTCTGTGGATACGCAGTATTTT
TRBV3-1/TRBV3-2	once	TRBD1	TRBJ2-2	CASSQGQGELFF	TGTGCCAGCAGCCAAGGACAGGGCGAGCTGTTTTTT
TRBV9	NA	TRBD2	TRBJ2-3	CASSLSGGRSDTQYF	TGTGCCAGCAGCCTAAGCGGGGGAAGGTCAGATACGCAGTATTTT
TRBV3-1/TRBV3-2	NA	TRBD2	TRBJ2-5	CASSLSSGGTIQETQYF	TGTGCCAGCAGCCTATCTAGTGGCGGGACTATCCAAGAGACCCAGTACTTC
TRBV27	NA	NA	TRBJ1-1	CASSPEFAGYNTEAFF	TGTGCCAGCAGCCCAGAGTTCGCAGGTTATAACACTGAAGCTTTCTTT
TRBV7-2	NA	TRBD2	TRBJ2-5	CASSPWASGSGGETQYF	TGTGCCAGCAGCCCATGGGCTAGCGGGAGCGGCGGAGAGACCCAGTACTTC
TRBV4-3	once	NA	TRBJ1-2	CASSQDPSGDNYGYTF	TGCGCCAGCAGCCAAGACCCGTCGGGGGACAACTATGGCTACACCTTC